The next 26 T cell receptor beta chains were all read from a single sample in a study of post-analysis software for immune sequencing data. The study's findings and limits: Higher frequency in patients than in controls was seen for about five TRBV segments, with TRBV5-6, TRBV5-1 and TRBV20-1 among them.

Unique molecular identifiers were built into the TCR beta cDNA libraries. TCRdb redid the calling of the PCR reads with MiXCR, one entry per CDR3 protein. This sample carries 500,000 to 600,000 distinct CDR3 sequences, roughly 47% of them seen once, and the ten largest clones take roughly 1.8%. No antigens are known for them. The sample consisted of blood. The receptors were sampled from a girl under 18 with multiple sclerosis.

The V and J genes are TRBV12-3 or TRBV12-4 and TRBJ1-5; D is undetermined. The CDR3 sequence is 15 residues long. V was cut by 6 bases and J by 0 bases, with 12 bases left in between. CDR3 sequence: CASSLDGLSNQPQHF. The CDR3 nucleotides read TGTGCCAGCAGCCTAGACGGACTTAGCAATCAGCCCCAGCATTTT.

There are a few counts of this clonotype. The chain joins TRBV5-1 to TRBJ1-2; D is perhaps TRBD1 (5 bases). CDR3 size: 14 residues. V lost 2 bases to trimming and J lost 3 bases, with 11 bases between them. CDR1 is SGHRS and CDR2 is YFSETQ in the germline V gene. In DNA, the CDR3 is TGCGCCAGCAGCTTATCCGGGGCGGACTATGGCTACACCTTC. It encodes CASSLSGADYGYTF.

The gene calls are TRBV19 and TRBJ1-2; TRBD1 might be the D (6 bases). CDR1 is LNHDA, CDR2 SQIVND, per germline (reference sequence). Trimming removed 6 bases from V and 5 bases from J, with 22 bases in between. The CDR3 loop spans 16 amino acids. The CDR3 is CASSPPRGQGPYGYTF. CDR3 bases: TGTGCCAGTAGCCCCCCTCGGGGGCAGGGCCCATATGGCTACACCTTC.

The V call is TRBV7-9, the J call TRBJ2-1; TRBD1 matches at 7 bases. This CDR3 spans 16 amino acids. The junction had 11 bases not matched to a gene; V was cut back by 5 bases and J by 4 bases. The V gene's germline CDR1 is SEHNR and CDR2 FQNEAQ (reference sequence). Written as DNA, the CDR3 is TGTGCCAGCAGCACACAGGGGCGCGCCCCTTACAATGAGCAGTTCTTC. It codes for CASSTQGRAPYNEQFF.

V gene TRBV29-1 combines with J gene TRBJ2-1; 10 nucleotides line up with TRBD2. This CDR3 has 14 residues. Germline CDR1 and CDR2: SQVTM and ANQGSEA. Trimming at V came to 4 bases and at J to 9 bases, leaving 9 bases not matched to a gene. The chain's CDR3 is CSVAPSGRRGEQFF. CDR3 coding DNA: TGCAGCGTTGCCCCTAGCGGGAGACGGGGTGAGCAGTTCTTC.

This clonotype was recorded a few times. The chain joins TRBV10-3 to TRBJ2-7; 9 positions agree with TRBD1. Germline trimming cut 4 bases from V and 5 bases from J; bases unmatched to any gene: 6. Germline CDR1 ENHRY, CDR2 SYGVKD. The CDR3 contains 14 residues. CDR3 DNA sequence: TGTGCCATCAGTGTTAACAGGGGGCACGACGAGCAGTACTTC. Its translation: CAISVNRGHDEQYF.

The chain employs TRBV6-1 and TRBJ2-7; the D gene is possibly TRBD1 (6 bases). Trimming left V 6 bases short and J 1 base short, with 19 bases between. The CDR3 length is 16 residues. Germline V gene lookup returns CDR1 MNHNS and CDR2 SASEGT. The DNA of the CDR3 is TGTGCCAGCAGGGTACCGACAGGAATCAAATCCTACGAGCAGTACTTC. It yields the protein CASRVPTGIKSYEQYF.

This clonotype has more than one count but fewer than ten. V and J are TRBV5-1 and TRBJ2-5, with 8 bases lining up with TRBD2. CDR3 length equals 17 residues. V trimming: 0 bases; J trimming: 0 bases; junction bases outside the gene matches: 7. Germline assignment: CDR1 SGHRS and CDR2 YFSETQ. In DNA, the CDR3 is TGCGCCAGCAGCTTGGCAAGGCGCGGGGGGTACCAAGAGACCCAGTACTTC. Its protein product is CASSLARRGGYQETQYF.

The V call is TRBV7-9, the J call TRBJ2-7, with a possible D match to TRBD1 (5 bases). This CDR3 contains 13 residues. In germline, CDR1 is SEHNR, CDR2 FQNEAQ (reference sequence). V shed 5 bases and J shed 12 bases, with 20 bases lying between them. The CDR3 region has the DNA TGTGCCAGCAGCCTTCGTGACAGATCCGCCTGGTACTTC. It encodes CASSLRDRSAWYF.

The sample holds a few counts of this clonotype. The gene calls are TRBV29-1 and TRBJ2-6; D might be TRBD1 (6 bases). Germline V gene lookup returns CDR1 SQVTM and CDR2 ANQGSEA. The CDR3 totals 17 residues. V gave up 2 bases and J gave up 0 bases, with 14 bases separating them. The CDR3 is CSVEQGPLHSGANVLTF. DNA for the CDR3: TGCAGCGTTGAACAGGGGCCCCTTCACTCTGGGGCCAACGTCCTGACTTTC.

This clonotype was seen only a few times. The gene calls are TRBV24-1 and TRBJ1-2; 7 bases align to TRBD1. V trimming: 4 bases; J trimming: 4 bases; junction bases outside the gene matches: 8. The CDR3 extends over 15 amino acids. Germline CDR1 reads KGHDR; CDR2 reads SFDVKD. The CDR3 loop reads CATSDSRDSVYGYTF. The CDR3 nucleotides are TGTGCCACCAGTGACTCTCGGGACAGCGTCTATGGCTACACCTTC.

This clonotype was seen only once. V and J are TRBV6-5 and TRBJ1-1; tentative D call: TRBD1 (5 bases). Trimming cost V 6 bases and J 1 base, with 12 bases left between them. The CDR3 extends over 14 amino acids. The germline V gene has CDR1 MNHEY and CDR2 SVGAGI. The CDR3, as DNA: TGTGCCAGCAGCCGAGGGGTTACGAACACTGAAGCTTTCTTT. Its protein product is CASSRGVTNTEAFF.

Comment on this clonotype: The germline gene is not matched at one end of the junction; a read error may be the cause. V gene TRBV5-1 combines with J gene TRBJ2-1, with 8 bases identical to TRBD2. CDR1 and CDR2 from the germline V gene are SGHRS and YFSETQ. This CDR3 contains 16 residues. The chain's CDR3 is CANSSVLAVSGDEQFF. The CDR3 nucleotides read TGCGCCAACAGCTCGGTACTAGCGGTTTCGGGGGATGAGCAGTTCTTC. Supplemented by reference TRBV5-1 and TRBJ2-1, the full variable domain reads KAGVTQTPRYLIKTRGQQVTLSCSPISGHRSVSWYQQTPGQGLQFLFEYFSETQRNKGNFPGRFSGRQFSNSRSEMNVSTLELGDSALYLCANSSVLAVSGDEQFFGPGTRLTVL.

CDR3 amino acids: CASSLFSGGDYNEQFF. The CDR3, as DNA: TGTGCCAGCAGTTTATTCAGCGGGGGGGACTACAATGAGCAGTTCTTC. V gene TRBV12-3 or TRBV12-4 combines with J gene TRBJ2-1; 10 bases align to TRBD2. V shed 2 bases, J shed 3 bases, and the junction held 4 bases outside the gene matches. The CDR3 contains 16 residues.

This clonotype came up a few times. In nucleotides, the CDR3 is TGCAGCGTTGACCCCCTAGTCGGGCGCGAGGAGACCCAGTACTTC. This sequence encodes CSVDPLVGREETQYF. The gene calls are TRBV29-1 and TRBJ2-5; D gene uncertain. The CDR3 extends over 15 amino acids. V dropped 3 bases and J dropped 5 bases, with 19 bases sitting between them. CDR1 and CDR2 from the germline V gene are SQVTM and ANQGSEA. The full variable domain, its missing parts supplied by reference TRBV29-1 and TRBJ2-5, is SAVISQKPSRDICQRGTSLTIQCQVDSQVTMMFWYRQQPGQSLTLIATANQGSEATYESGFVIDKFPISRPNLTFSTLTVSNMSPEDSSIYLCSVDPLVGREETQYFGPGTRLLVL.

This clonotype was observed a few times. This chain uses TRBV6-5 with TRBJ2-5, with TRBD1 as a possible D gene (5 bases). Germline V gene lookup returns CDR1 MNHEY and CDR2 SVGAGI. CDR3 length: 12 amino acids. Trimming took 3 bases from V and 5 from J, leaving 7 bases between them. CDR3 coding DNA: TGTGCCAGCAGTTATAAGGGGGAGACCCAGTACTTC. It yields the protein CASSYKGETQYF.

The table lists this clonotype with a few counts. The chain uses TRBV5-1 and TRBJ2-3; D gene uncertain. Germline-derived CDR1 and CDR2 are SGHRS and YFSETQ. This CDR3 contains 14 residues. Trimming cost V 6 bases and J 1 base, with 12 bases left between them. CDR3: CASTFGRGTDTQYF. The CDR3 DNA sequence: TGCGCCAGCACGTTTGGCAGAGGCACAGATACGCAGTATTTT.

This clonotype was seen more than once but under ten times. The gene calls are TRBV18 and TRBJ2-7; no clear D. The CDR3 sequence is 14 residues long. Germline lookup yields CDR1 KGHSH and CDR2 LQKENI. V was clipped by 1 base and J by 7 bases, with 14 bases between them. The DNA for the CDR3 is TGTGCCAGCTCACCACGACGGCAAGTTGGGGAGCAGTACTTC. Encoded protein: CASSPRRQVGEQYF.

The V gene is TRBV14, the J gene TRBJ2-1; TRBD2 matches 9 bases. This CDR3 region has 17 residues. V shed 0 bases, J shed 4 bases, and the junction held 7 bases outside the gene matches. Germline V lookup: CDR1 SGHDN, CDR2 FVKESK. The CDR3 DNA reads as TGTGCCAGCAGCCAAGAGGGCCTAGCGGGGATATACAATGAGCAGTTCTTC. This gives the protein CASSQEGLAGIYNEQFF.

CDR3 loop: CASSFGTRATEAFF. The DNA for the CDR3 is TGTGCCAGCAGTTTTGGGACAAGGGCCACTGAAGCTTTCTTT. The rearrangement links TRBV12-3 or TRBV12-4 to TRBJ1-1; weak D call: TRBD1 (6 bases). V lost 3 bases and J lost 4, with 12 bases in between. There are 14 residues in the CDR3.

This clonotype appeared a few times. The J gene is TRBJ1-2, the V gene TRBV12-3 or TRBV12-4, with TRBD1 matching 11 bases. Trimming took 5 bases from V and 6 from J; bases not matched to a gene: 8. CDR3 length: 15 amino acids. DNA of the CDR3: TGTGCCAGCAGTGTCGGACAGGGGGCGAGCGATGGCTACACCTTC. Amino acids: CASSVGQGASDGYTF.

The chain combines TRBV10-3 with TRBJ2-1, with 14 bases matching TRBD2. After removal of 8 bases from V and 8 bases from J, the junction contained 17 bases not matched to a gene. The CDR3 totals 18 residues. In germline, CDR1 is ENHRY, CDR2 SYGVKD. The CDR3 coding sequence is TGTGCCATCGGCCCGGGACTAGCGGGAGATGGGAGGGCCGATGAGCAGTTCTTC. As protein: CAIGPGLAGDGRADEQFF.

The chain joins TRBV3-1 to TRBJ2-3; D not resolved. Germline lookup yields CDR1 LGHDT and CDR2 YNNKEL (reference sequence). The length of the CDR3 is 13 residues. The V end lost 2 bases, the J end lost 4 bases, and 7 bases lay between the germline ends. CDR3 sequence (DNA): TGTGCCAGCAGCCAACGCCTAGCAGATACGCAGTATTTT. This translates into CASSQRLADTQYF.

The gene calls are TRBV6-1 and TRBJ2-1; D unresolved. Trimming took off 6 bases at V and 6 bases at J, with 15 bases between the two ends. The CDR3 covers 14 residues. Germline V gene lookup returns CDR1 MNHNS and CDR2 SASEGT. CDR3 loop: CASRVIVAPNEQFF. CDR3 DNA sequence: TGTGCCAGCAGGGTAATTGTGGCTCCCAATGAGCAGTTCTTC.

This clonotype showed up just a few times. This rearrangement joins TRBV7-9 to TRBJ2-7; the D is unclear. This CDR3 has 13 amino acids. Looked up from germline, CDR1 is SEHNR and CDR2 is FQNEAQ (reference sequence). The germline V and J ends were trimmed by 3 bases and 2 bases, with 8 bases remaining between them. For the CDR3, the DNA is TGTGCCAGCAGCTTCACGGTGACCTACGAGCAGTACTTC. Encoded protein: CASSFTVTYEQYF.

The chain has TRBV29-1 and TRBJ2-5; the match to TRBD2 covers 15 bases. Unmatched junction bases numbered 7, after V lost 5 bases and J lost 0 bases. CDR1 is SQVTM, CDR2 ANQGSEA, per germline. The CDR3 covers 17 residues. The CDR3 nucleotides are TGCAGCGTTTCGGGGACTAGCGGGGGGACGTACCAAGAGACCCAGTACTTC. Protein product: CSVSGTSGGTYQETQYF.